The present TCR beta chain was sequenced within a study of healthy donors' naive CD4 and CD8 T cells (dated by TCRdb to 2013 to 2016). Regarding the study in general: Donor selection covered three age groups (20-25, 40-50 and 60-70 years) with roughly 6 people in each, and the resulting cohort had a mean age of approximately 44 and was half female. For TCR alpha, a new primer set was designed to cover all functional IMGT alpha gene variants, and the remainder of the protocol was kept the same as the beta-chain workflow. The peripheral blood mononuclear cells came from 15 to 20 individuals who were healthy and unrelated. To examine how TCR variation is linked to lineage commitment, the study sequenced rearranged TCR alpha and beta chains from naive CD4+ and CD8+ T cells. The donors were HLA-typed by sequencing at HLA-A, -B, -C, -DRB1, -DQB1 and -DPB1, using the SBTexcellerator protocol, an ABI3130xl analyzer and SBTengine software.

Cells with a CD4+CD8-CD45RO-CD45RA+ profile were isolated by FACS and defined as naive CD4+ T cells, and those with a CD8+CD4-CD45RA+CD27bright profile were defined as naive CD8+ T cells. Sorting used antibodies against CD4 (RPA-T4), CD8 (SK1), CD27 (O323), CD45RA (HI100) and CD45RO (UCHL1). V has 2 bases trimmed and J has 1 base trimmed; junction bases matching no gene number 4. Its CDR3 holds 15 amino acids, cysteine through phenylalanine. Left in the record is the CDR3 DNA by itself, 45 bases read in frame from the first base. A word on this clonotype: Its antigen has not been determined. No base quality values were provided; no much bigger clone lies one nucleotide off.

Paper-wide results and their limitations: Reportedly, most V and J gene segments showed bias between naive CD4+ and CD8+ cells, and this bias held consistently across donors regardless of HLA genotype. In both chains, CD4+ lineage was associated with a positively charged CDR3 and CD8+ lineage with a negatively charged CDR3. The study did not directly address possible repertoire bias arising from homeostatic proliferation of naive T cells. Taken together, V genes, J genes and CDR3 charge appeared to account for about an eighth of the variance in CD4/CD8 propensity, mostly acting in an additive way. Because the alpha and beta chains were sequenced in bulk, pairing them was not possible, and so effects of the combined chains went unevaluated.

Instrument on record: 454 GS FLX Titanium. TCR libraries were built from around 0.5 ug of total RNA with a previously published linear amplification protocol. Sequencing was performed on the Roche/454 Genome Sequencer with Titanium chemistry. Regarding the original processing steps: A total of some 78,000 rearranged TCR alpha transcripts were sequenced from 4 to 6 of the healthy donors. Duplicate transcripts were removed, and unique TCR clonotypes were defined by the CDR3 junction according to IMGT nomenclature. Using logistic regression in R 2.13.0, the researchers modeled CD4 versus CD8 status as a function of V and J genes, with an adjustment for donor effects and a Bonferroni correction for multiple testing. TCRdb trimmed the raw reads at Q25, called clones with MiXCR and kept productive beta chains. Entries are consolidated by CDR3 protein sequence, retaining the most common genes and DNA. These V and J calls rely on TCRdb rather than the paper's analysis. The sample yields approximately 180,000 distinct CDR3 sequences; under 85% were counted once. The top ten clones comprise about 2.1% of the sample.

The rearrangement joined TRBV12-3 or TRBV12-4 to TRBJ1-1; TRBD1 fits 7 bases in the junction. Input material: naive CD4+ and CD8+ T cells sorted from blood, pooled from several donors. The cell subset or site label, read with the paper, signifies: FACS-sorted naive CD4+ (CD45RO-CD45RA+) and naive CD8+ (CD45RA+CD27bright) T cells. The TCR originated in a pool of human donors in good health; the sample pools cells from several healthy donors. CDR3 loop: CASSLSGQRNTEAFF. The sequence in DNA is TGTGCCAGCAGTTTATCGGGACAGAGGAACACTGAAGCTTTCTTT.